The clone carrying this TCR beta chain was recorded many times. What it binds is unknown. The data were obtained in a study of breast tumors, draining lymph nodes, adjacent tissues. Study outcomes and limitations: That most tumor T cells come from lymph nodes remained unproven. Tumor and nontumor repertoires were significantly more similar in luminal-like than in basal-like breast cancer. Data fit most tumor T cells coming from lymph node, expanding in tumor. Compared with lymph nodes, tumors were less diverse; compared with nontumor tissue, more.

Breast cancer patients provided tissue from their axillary draining lymph nodes. The CDR3 has 11 amino acids. CDR1 and CDR2 from the germline V gene are MNHEY and SVGAGI. With 8 bases removed from V and 7 bases from J, the gap between germline ends came to 11 bases. TCRdb passed the multiplex PCR reads through MiXCR, listing each CDR3 protein once. The profile shows 290,000 or so distinct CDR3 sequences, roughly 31% of them singletons. The sequencing input was axillary lymph node tissue. This receptor was taken from a female donor with breast cancer. Some clones in this sample may be carry-over from other donors' samples. V and J are TRBV6-5 and TRBJ2-5; D tentatively reads TRBD1 or TRBD2 (5 bases each). Here the CDR3 DNA reads TGTGCCAGCCAAGTGGGGACGACCCAGTACTTC. Translation gives CASQVGTTQYF.